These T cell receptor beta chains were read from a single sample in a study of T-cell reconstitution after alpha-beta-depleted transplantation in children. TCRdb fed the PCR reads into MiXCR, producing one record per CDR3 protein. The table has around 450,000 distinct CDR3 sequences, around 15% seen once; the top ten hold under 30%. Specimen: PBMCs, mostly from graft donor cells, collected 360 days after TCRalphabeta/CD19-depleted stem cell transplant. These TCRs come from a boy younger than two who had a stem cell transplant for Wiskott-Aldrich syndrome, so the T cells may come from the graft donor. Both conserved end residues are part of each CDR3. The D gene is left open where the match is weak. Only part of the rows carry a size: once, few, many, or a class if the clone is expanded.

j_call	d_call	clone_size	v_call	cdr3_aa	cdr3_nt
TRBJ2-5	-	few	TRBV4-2	CASSPQVGETQYF	TGTGCCAGCAGCCCTCAGGTTGGAGAGACCCAGTACTTC
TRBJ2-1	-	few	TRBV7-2	CASSSRWPSSEQFF	TGTGCCAGCAGCTCACGCTGGCCCTCCAGTGAGCAGTTCTTC
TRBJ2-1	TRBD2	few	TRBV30	CAWIKGLAGARNYNEQFF	TGTGCCTGGATAAAGGGACTAGCGGGGGCCCGCAACTACAATGAGCAGTTCTTC
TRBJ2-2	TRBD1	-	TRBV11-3	CASSLAGQGVSGELFF	TGTGCCAGCAGCTTAGCCGGACAGGGTGTAAGCGGGGAGCTGTTTTTT
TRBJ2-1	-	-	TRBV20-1	CSVSFVNEQFF	TGCAGTGTTTCGTTTGTTAATGAGCAGTTCTTC
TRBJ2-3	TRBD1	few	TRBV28	CASSRQGVSDTQYF	TGTGCCAGCAGCCGACAGGGCGTCTCAGATACGCAGTATTTT
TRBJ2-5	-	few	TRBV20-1	CSARAGRETQYF	TGCAGTGCTAGAGCAGGCAGGGAGACCCAGTACTTC
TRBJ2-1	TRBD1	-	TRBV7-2	CASSSGQPPPSYNEQFF	TGTGCCAGCAGCTCGGGACAGCCCCCTCCCTCCTACAATGAGCAGTTCTTC
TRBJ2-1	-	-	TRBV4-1	CASSQEKLGAREQFF	TGCGCCAGCAGCCAGGAGAAACTAGGCGCCCGAGAGCAGTTCTTC
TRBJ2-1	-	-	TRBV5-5	CASSLVARLSSYNEQFF	TGTGCCAGCAGCTTGGTGGCGCGCTTAAGCTCCTACAATGAGCAGTTCTTC
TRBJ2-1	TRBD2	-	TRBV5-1	CASSLSSGHSGRAGNEQFF	TGCGCCAGCAGCTTGTCCTCGGGACATAGCGGGAGGGCCGGAAATGAGCAGTTCTTC
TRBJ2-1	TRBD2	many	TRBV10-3	CAISSGRDNEQFF	TGTGCCATCAGTAGCGGGAGGGACAATGAGCAGTTCTTC
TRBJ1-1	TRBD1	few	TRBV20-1	CSARRGPGEAFF	TGCAGTGCAAGAAGGGGGCCGGGTGAAGCTTTCTTT
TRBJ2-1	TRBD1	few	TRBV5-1	CASSLVGQGVSEQFF	TGCGCCAGCAGCTTGGTGGGACAGGGGGTTAGTGAGCAGTTCTTC
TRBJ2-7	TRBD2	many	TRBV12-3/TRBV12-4	CASRVSGSSYEQYF	TGTGCCAGCAGGGTTAGCGGGAGTTCCTACGAGCAGTACTTC
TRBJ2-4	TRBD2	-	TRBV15	CATSLSGVGIQYF	TGTGCCACCAGCCTTAGCGGGGTCGGGATTCAGTACTTC
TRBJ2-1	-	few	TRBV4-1	CASSQDSGHEQFF	TGCGCCAGCAGCCAAGACAGCGGGCATGAGCAGTTCTTC
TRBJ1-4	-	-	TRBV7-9	CASSLAVGQPNEKLFF	TGTGCCAGCAGCTTAGCAGTCGGGCAGCCTAATGAAAAACTGTTTTTT